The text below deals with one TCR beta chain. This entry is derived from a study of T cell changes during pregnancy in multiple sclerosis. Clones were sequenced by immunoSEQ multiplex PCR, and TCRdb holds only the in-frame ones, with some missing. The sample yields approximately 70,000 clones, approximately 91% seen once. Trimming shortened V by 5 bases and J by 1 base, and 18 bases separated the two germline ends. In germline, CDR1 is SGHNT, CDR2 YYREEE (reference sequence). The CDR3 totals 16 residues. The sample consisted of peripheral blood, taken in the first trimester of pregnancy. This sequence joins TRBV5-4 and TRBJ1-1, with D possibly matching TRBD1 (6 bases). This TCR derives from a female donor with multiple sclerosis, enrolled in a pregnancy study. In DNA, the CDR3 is TGTGCCAGCAGTCGCCCAGGGGAGAGTAGGAACACTGAAGCTTTCTTT. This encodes CASSRPGESRNTEAFF. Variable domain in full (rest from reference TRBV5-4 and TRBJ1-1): ETGVTQSPTHLIKTRGQQVTLRCSSQSGHNTVSWYQQALGQGPQFIFQYYREEENGRGNFPPRFSGLQFPNYSSELNVNALELDDSALYLCASSRPGESRNTEAFFGQGTRLTVV.